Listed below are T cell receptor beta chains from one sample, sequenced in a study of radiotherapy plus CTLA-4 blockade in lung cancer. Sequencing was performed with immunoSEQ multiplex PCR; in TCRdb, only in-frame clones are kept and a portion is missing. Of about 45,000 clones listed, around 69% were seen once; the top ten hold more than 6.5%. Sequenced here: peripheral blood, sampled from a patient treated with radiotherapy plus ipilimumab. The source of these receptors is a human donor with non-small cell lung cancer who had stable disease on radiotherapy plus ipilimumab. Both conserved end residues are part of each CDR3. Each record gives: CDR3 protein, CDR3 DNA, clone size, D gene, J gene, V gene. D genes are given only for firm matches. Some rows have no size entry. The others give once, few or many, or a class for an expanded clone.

CASSGRTNQPQHF	TGTGCCAGTAGTGGCCGGACCAATCAGCCCCAGCATTTT	.	.	TRBJ1-5	TRBV19
CASTSTGANVLTF	TGTGCCAGTACCTCTACTGGGGCCAACGTCCTGACTTTC	.	.	TRBJ2-6	TRBV19
CASSQTGVFGYTF	TGCGCCAGCAGCCAGACGGGTGTCTTTGGCTACACCTTC	.	.	TRBJ1-2	TRBV5-1
CASSLAGRVNTEAFF	TGTGCCAGCAGCTTAGCGGGCAGGGTGAACACTGAAGCTTTCTTT	.	.	TRBJ1-1	TRBV13
CASSEGLLGTDTQYF	TGCGCCAGCAGTGAGGGACTATTGGGCACAGATACGCAGTATTTT	.	.	TRBJ2-3	TRBV10-1
CAWSVGTDSYGYTF	TGTGCCTGGAGTGTGGGGACAGACTCCTATGGCTACACCTTC	.	TRBD1	TRBJ1-2	TRBV30
CASSLRQGAYEQYF	TGTGCCAGCAGCCTTCGGCAGGGGGCCTACGAGCAGTACTTC	.	TRBD1	TRBJ2-7	TRBV13
CASSLSFRNTIYF	TGTGCCAGCAGTTTAAGCTTTAGAAACACCATATATTTT	.	.	TRBJ1-3	TRBV28
CASSVASGYLDGELFF	TGTGCCAGCAGCGTAGCTTCCGGCTACTTGGACGGGGAGCTGTTTTTT	.	.	TRBJ2-2	TRBV9
CASSFSAIAGATDTQYF	TGTGCCAGCAGCTTTTCGGCTATAGCGGGGGCCACAGATACGCAGTATTTT	.	TRBD2	TRBJ2-3	TRBV7-9
CASRLVGDTEAFF	TGTGCCAGTCGCTTAGTGGGGGACACTGAAGCTTTCTTT	.	.	TRBJ1-1	TRBV19
CASTFTGGGPFF	TGTGCCAGCACCTTCACCGGGGGGGGCCCTTTCTTT	.	.	TRBJ1-1	TRBV11-1
CASTDPWQGEEKLFF	TGTGCCAGCACCGATCCATGGCAGGGGGAGGAAAAACTGTTTTTT	medium-sized	TRBD1	TRBJ1-4	TRBV7-9
CASSPGTGGSTEAFF	TGTGCCAGTAGTCCTGGGACAGGGGGAAGCACTGAAGCTTTCTTT	.	TRBD1	TRBJ1-1	TRBV19
CASSAIGTLNTEAFF	TGCGCCAGCAGCGCCATAGGGACGCTGAACACTGAAGCTTTCTTT	.	.	TRBJ1-1	TRBV5-1
CASSLNRLGSTEAFF	TGTGCCAGCAGCCTGAACAGGCTCGGGAGCACTGAAGCTTTCTTT	.	.	TRBJ1-1	TRBV7-8
CASTPTGNYGYTF	TGTGCCAGTACGCCGACAGGCAACTATGGCTACACCTTC	.	.	TRBJ1-2	TRBV6-5
CASSQTGSSSYNEQFF	TGTGCCAGCAGCCAGACAGGGTCAAGCTCCTACAATGAGCAGTTCTTC	once	TRBD1	TRBJ2-1	TRBV9
CASSRSGASTDTQYF	TGTGCCAGCAGCCGAAGCGGGGCTAGCACAGATACGCAGTATTTT	.	TRBD2	TRBJ2-3	TRBV5-4
CASSFSTDTQYF	TGTGCCAGCAGCTTCAGCACAGATACGCAGTATTTT	few	.	TRBJ2-3	TRBV7-9
CASSPARRSLGGYTF	TGTGCCAGCAGCCCCGCCCGGAGAAGTCTCGGTGGCTACACCTTC	.	.	TRBJ1-2	TRBV13
CASREGQLKLFF	TGTGCCAGCAGGGAGGGACAGCTAAAACTGTTTTTT	.	TRBD1	TRBJ1-4	TRBV6-1
CASSESYRAGGNTEAFF	TGCGCCAGCAGTGAGTCGTACCGGGCCGGTGGGAACACTGAAGCTTTCTTT	.	.	TRBJ1-1	TRBV10-1
CASSRDAERKGAFF	TGTGCCAGCAGTCGGGACGCTGAAAGAAAAGGAGCTTTCTTT	.	.	TRBJ1-1	TRBV6-5
CASSYAAGSLNTEAFF	TGTGCCAGCAGTTACGCGGCCGGGTCCTTGAACACTGAAGCTTTCTTT	.	.	TRBJ1-1	TRBV6-5
CASSFSGQEKLFF	TGTGCCAGCAGCTTCTCGGGACAGGAAAAACTGTTTTTT	.	TRBD1	TRBJ1-4	TRBV5-5
CASTLQGRDGYTF	TGTGCCAGCACCCTACAGGGGCGGGATGGCTACACCTTC	.	TRBD1	TRBJ1-2	TRBV6-6
CASTNPYVYGYTF	TGTGCCAGTACCAACCCTTACGTATATGGCTACACCTTC	.	.	TRBJ1-2	TRBV19
CASSWFEGYGYTF	TGTGCCAGCAGCTGGTTTGAAGGTTATGGCTACACCTTC	.	.	TRBJ1-2	TRBV28
CASSVVGRSSGNTIYF	TGTGCCAGCAGCGTAGTGGGACGGAGCTCTGGAAACACCATATATTTT	.	.	TRBJ1-3	TRBV9
CASRKPGYEQYF	TGTGCCAGCAGAAAGCCGGGCTACGAGCAGTACTTC	.	.	TRBJ2-7	TRBV6-5
CASKAGAGTEAFF	TGTGCCAGCAAGGCGGGGGCAGGGACTGAAGCTTTCTTT	.	.	TRBJ1-1	TRBV6-5
CATLKEGQLNTEAFF	TGTGCCACCCTAAAGGAGGGGCAATTGAACACTGAAGCTTTCTTT	.	.	TRBJ1-1	TRBV6-5
CASRDDLYEQYF	TGTGCCAGCCGGGACGACCTCTACGAGCAGTACTTC	.	.	TRBJ2-7	TRBV7-9
CASSFTAGGINQPQHF	TGTGCCAGCAGCTTCACGGCAGGGGGCATCAATCAGCCCCAGCATTTT	.	TRBD1	TRBJ1-5	TRBV7-8
CASSPGQNTGELFF	TGTGCCAGCTCACCGGGACAGAACACCGGGGAGCTGTTTTTT	.	.	TRBJ2-2	TRBV18
CASSLSVVTEAFF	TGTGCCAGCAGTTTGTCTGTGGTCACTGAAGCTTTCTTT	.	.	TRBJ1-1	TRBV28
CASSPYQGGQETQYF	TGTGCCAGCAGCCCCTACCAGGGAGGGCAAGAGACCCAGTACTTC	.	TRBD2	TRBJ2-5	TRBV7-2
CASSSTGDPDSPLHF	TGCGCCAGCAGCTCGACAGGGGACCCTGATTCACCCCTCCACTTT	.	TRBD1	TRBJ1-6	TRBV5-1
CASSVRDRGTTGELFF	TGTGCCAGCAGCGTCCGGGACAGGGGGACCACCGGGGAGCTGTTTTTT	.	TRBD1	TRBJ2-2	TRBV9
CASSAGQGASKGYTF	TGTGCCAGCAGCGCCGGACAGGGGGCTTCTAAGGGCTACACCTTC	.	TRBD1	TRBJ1-2	TRBV9
CASSLAGHSNQPQHF	TGTGCCAGCAGCTTGGCGGGTCACAGCAATCAGCCCCAGCATTTT	.	.	TRBJ1-5	TRBV5-8
CASSLVGQTGNTEAFF	TGTGCCAGCAGCTTGGTTGGGCAGACAGGGAACACTGAAGCTTTCTTT	.	.	TRBJ1-1	TRBV5-6
CASPRDNSGNTIYF	TGTGCCAGCCCCCGGGACAACTCTGGAAACACCATATATTTT	.	.	TRBJ1-3	TRBV6-1
CASSQRIQETQYF	TGTGCCAGCTCACAACGCATACAAGAGACCCAGTACTTC	.	.	TRBJ2-5	TRBV27
CASSVGTGGTGELFF	TGTGCCAGCAGCGTGGGGACAGGGGGCACCGGGGAGCTGTTTTTT	.	TRBD1	TRBJ2-2	TRBV9
CASSADSGTDTQYF	TGTGCCAGCAGCGCGGACAGCGGCACAGATACGCAGTATTTT	.	.	TRBJ2-3	TRBV9
CASIPPGSYEQYF	TGTGCCAGCATACCCCCGGGGTCCTACGAGCAGTACTTC	.	.	TRBJ2-7	TRBV6-5
CASRTTAFYGYTF	TGTGCCAGCAGAACGACGGCATTCTATGGCTACACCTTC	few	.	TRBJ1-2	TRBV28
CASTWGGETGELFF	TGCGCCAGCACGTGGGGGGGCGAGACCGGGGAGCTGTTTTTT	.	.	TRBJ2-2	TRBV4-1
CASSLNSGFGETQYF	TGTGCCAGCAGCTTAAATTCAGGGTTCGGGGAGACCCAGTACTTC	.	.	TRBJ2-5	TRBV7-2
CASSQDESGGNTEAFF	TGCGCCAGCAGCCAAGATGAGTCTGGCGGGAACACTGAAGCTTTCTTT	once	.	TRBJ1-1	TRBV4-1
CASSASTGTGGTQYF	TGCGCCAGCAGCGCTAGTACCGGGACAGGGGGGACCCAGTACTTC	.	TRBD1	TRBJ2-5	TRBV5-1